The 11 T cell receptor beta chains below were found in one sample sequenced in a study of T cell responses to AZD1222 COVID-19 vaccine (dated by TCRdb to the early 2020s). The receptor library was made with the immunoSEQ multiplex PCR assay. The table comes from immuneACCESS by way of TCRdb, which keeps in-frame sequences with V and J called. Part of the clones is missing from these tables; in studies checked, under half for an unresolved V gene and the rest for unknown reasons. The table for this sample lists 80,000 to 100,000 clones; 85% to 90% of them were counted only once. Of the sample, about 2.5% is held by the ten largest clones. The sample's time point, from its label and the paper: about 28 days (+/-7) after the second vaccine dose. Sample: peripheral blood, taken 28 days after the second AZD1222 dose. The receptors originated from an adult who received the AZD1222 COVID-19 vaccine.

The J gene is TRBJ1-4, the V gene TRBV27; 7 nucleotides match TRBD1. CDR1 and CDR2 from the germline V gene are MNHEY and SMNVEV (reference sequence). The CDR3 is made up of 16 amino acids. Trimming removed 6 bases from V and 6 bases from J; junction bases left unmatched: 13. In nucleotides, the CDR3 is TGTGCCAGCAGATTCTCATTGACCGGGACAGATGAAAAACTGTTTTTT. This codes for CASRFSLTGTDEKLFF.

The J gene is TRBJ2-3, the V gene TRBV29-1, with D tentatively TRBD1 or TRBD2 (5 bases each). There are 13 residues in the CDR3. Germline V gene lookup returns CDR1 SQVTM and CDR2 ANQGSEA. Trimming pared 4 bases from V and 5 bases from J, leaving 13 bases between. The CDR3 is CSVGWQRGDTQYF. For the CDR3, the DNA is TGCAGCGTTGGTTGGCAGAGGGGAGATACGCAGTATTTT.

CDR3 nucleotide sequence: TGTGCCAGCAGTTACTCGTCGGACACCGGGGAGCTGTTTTTT. It codes for CASSYSSDTGELFF. V is TRBV6-2 or TRBV6-3 and J is TRBJ2-2; D is ambiguous. Germline CDR1 MNHEY, CDR2 SVGEGT. The ends were cut back, 0 bases at V and 3 bases at J, with 5 bases in the middle. CDR3 length equals 14 residues.

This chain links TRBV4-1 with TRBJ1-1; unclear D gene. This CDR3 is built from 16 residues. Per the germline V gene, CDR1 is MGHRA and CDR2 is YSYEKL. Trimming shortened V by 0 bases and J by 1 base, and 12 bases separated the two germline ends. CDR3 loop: CASSQEPWLANTEAFF. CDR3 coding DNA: TGCGCCAGCAGCCAAGAGCCCTGGTTAGCGAACACTGAAGCTTTCTTT.

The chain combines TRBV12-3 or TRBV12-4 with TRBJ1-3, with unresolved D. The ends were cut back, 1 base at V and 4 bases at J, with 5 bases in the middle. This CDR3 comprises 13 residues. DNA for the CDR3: TGTGCCAGCAGTTTAGGGAGCGGAAACACCATATATTTT. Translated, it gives CASSLGSGNTIYF.

CDR3 sequence (DNA): TGTGCCAGCAGTTACGCGACAGGGGGTAATGAAAAACTGTTTTTT. Its protein product is CASSYATGGNEKLFF. V and J are TRBV3-1 (or the pseudogene TRBV3-2) and TRBJ1-4; 9 nucleotides line up with TRBD1. The CDR3 runs 15 residues. Germline V gene data show CDR1 as LGHDT and CDR2 as YNNKEL (reference sequence). The junction had 6 bases not matched to a gene; V was cut back by 6 bases and J by 4 bases.

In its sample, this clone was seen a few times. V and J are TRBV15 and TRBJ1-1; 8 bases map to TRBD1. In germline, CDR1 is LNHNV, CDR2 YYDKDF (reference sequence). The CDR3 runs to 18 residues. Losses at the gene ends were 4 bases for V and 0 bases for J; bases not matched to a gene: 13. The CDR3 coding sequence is TGTGCCACCAGCATGCCGATCCCGGGACAGGCTATGAACACTGAAGCTTTCTTT. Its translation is CATSMPIPGQAMNTEAFF. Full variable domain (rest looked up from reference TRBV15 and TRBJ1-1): DAMVIQNPRYQVTQFGKPVTLSCSQTLNHNVMYWYQQKSSQAPKLLFHYYDKDFNNEADTPDNFQSRRPNTSFCFLDIRSPGLGDTAMYLCATSMPIPGQAMNTEAFFGQGTRLTVV.

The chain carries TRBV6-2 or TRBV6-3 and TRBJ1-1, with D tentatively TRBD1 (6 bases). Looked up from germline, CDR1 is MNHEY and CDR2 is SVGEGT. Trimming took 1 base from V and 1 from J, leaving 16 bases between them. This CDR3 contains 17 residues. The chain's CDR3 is CASSYWGGLAPNTEAFF. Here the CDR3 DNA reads TGTGCCAGCAGTTACTGGGGGGGGCTTGCCCCGAACACTGAAGCTTTCTTT.

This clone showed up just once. The CDR3 protein is CASSFTGESYGYTF. CDR3 nucleotides: TGTGCCAGCAGTTTCACAGGAGAATCCTATGGCTACACCTTC. This chain connects TRBV27 to TRBJ1-2, with D perhaps matching TRBD1 (5 bases). The germline V gene has CDR1 MNHEY and CDR2 SMNVEV (reference sequence). The CDR3 contains 14 residues. V lost 3 bases and J lost 4, with 12 bases in between.

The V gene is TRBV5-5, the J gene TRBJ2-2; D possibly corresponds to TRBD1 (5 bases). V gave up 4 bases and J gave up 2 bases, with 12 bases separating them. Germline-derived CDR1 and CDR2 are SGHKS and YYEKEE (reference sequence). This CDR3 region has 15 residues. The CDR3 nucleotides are TGTGCCAGCAGCCAGAGGACATTAAACACCGGGGAGCTGTTTTTT. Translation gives CASSQRTLNTGELFF.

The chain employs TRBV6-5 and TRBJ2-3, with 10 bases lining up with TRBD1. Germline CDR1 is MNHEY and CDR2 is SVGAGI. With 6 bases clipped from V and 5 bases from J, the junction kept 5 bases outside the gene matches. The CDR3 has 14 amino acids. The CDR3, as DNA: TGTGCCAGCAGGCCCGGGACAGGGGTAGATACGCAGTATTTT. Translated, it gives CASRPGTGVDTQYF.